A selection of T cell receptor beta chains follows, all from one sample in a study of shared clonotypes between healthy human individuals. Profiling relied on immunoSEQ multiplex PCR, and the TCRdb table lists in-frame clones only, not all of them. The table lists around 450,000 clones, 70% to 80% of them singletons, with approximately 13% in the top ten. The material sequenced was PBMCs. All receptors derive from a woman in her forties in good health. Some clones in this sample may be carry-over from other donors' samples. Both conserved end residues are part of each CDR3. D genes are given only for firm matches. Some rows have no size entry. The others give once, few or many, or a class for an expanded clone.

>TRBJ2-5|.|.|TRBV9
CASSVGQGQIETQYF
TGTGCCAGCAGCGTAGGGCAGGGGCAGATCGAGACCCAGTACTTC
>TRBJ2-2|TRBD2|.|TRBV7-8
CASSSLAGGGYRELFF
TGTGCCAGCAGCTCGCTAGCGGGAGGGGGTTACCGGGAGCTGTTTTTT
>TRBJ1-1|.|.|TRBV11-2
CASSLLRSMAEAFF
TGTGCCAGCAGCTTACTGCGGTCTATGGCTGAAGCTTTCTTT
>TRBJ2-5|TRBD2|.|TRBV7-2
CASSGGGAQETQYF
TGTGCCAGCAGTGGCGGGGGGGCACAAGAGACCCAGTACTTC
>TRBJ2-6|.|.|TRBV30
CAWTRPGSGANVLTF
TGTGCCTGGACCCGACCGGGCTCTGGGGCCAACGTCCTGACTTTC
>TRBJ1-2|.|few|TRBV7-8
CASSLAGTGNYGYTF
TGTGCCAGCAGCTTAGCCGGGACGGGTAACTATGGCTACACCTTC
>TRBJ2-5|.|.|TRBV18
CASSPGLGLQETQYF
TGTGCCAGCTCACCAGGCCTTGGACTACAAGAGACCCAGTACTTC
>TRBJ2-3|.|.|TRBV7-3
CASSLIRSDTQYF
TGTGCCAGCAGCTTAATACGGTCAGATACGCAGTATTTT
>TRBJ2-2|.|few|TRBV14
CASSQKRVANTGELFF
TGTGCCAGCAGCCAAAAGCGGGTTGCGAACACCGGGGAGCTGTTTTTT
>TRBJ1-2|TRBD1|.|TRBV2
CASSERQGAGGYTF
TGTGCCAGCAGTGAGCGACAGGGGGCTGGAGGCTACACCTTC
>TRBJ2-2|TRBD2|.|TRBV10-2
CASSEEGRVVPPGELFF
TGCGCCAGCAGTGAAGAAGGGAGGGTGGTCCCTCCCGGGGAGCTGTTTTTT
>TRBJ1-5|.|.|TRBV4-3
CASSQEPGRNNQPQHF
TGCGCCAGCAGCCAAGAACCGGGACGGAACAATCAGCCCCAGCATTTT
>TRBJ2-2|.|.|TRBV6-1
CASSDLRSYTGELFF
TGTGCCAGCAGTGATCTCCGGTCATACACCGGGGAGCTGTTTTTT
>TRBJ2-6|.|.|TRBV11-2
CASRPLGANVLTF
TGTGCCAGCAGGCCCCTTGGGGCCAACGTCCTGACTTTC
>TRBJ2-3|TRBD2|few|TRBV6-4
CASSVAGEEDTQYF
TGTGCCAGCAGTGTAGCGGGAGAGGAAGATACGCAGTATTTT
>TRBJ2-7|.|.|TRBV7-8
CASSLGASGYEQYF
TGTGCCAGCAGCTTGGGGGCCAGCGGCTACGAGCAGTACTTC
>TRBJ1-1|.|.|TRBV6-5
CASSWGEGTEAFF
TGTGCCAGCAGTTGGGGGGAGGGTACTGAAGCTTTCTTT
>TRBJ2-1|.|.|TRBV6-1
CASSEVSEYNEQFF
TGTGCCAGCAGTGAAGTGTCAGAATACAATGAGCAGTTCTTC
>TRBJ1-1|.|many|TRBV11-2
CASSLGAGNTEAFF
TGTGCCAGCAGCTTAGGGGCAGGAAACACTGAAGCTTTCTTT
>TRBJ2-5|TRBD1|.|TRBV7-9
CASSSFFRGSGTQYF
TGTGCCAGCAGCTCATTTTTCAGGGGGAGCGGAACCCAGTACTTC
>TRBJ1-1|.|.|TRBV2
CASSEADTSNTEAFF
TGTGCCAGCAGTGAAGCTGACACGTCGAACACTGAAGCTTTCTTT
>TRBJ1-5|TRBD1|once|TRBV19
CASSDRGWGNQPQHF
TGTGCCAGTAGTGACAGGGGATGGGGCAATCAGCCCCAGCATTTT
>TRBJ2-7|.|.|TRBV7-9
CASSPLSSSYEQYF
TGTGCCAGCAGCCCCCTATCTTCCTCCTACGAGCAGTACTTC
>TRBJ2-1|.|.|TRBV5-1
CASSPTPGLQLGAGQFF
TGCGCCAGCAGCCCCACCCCGGGACTCCAGCTTGGGGCGGGGCAGTTCTTC
>TRBJ2-5|TRBD1|.|TRBV19
CATPSWDRGNQETQYF
TGTGCCACCCCAAGTTGGGACAGGGGGAACCAAGAGACCCAGTACTTC
>TRBJ2-1|TRBD2|.|TRBV9
CASSVYGLAGNEQFF
TGTGCCAGCAGCGTATACGGACTAGCGGGTAATGAGCAGTTCTTC
>TRBJ2-3|TRBD2|.|TRBV7-9
CASSLGGTVHITDTQYF
TGTGCCAGCAGCCTGGGAGGGACGGTTCACATCACAGATACGCAGTATTTT
>TRBJ2-6|.|once|TRBV6-5
CASSSQGISGANVLTF
TGTGCCAGCAGTTCGCAGGGAATCTCTGGGGCCAACGTCCTGACTTTC
>TRBJ1-3|.|.|TRBV18
CASSGTDDSGNTIYF
TGTGCCAGCTCCGGGACGGATGATTCTGGAAACACCATATATTTT
>TRBJ2-7|.|.|TRBV4-2
CASSQDPTAASYEQYF
TGTGCCAGCAGCCAAGACCCCACCGCGGCCTCCTACGAGCAGTACTTC
>TRBJ2-1|TRBD2|.|TRBV5-1
CASSLVQGLAGSRFFNEQFF
TGCGCCAGCAGCTTGGTACAGGGACTAGCGGGATCGCGGTTTTTTAATGAGCAGTTCTTC
>TRBJ1-2|.|.|TRBV10-1
CASSEDVGYGYTF
TGCGCCAGCAGTGAAGACGTTGGCTATGGCTACACCTTC
>TRBJ2-5|.|once|TRBV27
CASRGLSYYQETQYF
TGTGCCAGCCGAGGACTTTCCTATTACCAAGAGACCCAGTACTTC